These 30 T cell receptor beta chains were sequenced from one sample in a study of blood T cells in healthy people across ages (dated by TCRdb to about 2015). Library prep was done by 5' RACE. Sequenced using an Illumina HiSeq 2500. A second PCR of about 7 to 12 cycles was run with a J-beta primer mix and a sample-barcoded 5' primer. The raw public data were reprocessed by TCRdb itself: fastp quality trimming at Q25, MiXCR clonotype calling, in-frame beta chains only. Every CDR3 protein is listed once, alongside the most common genes and DNA of its rows. The sample table shows hundreds of thousands of distinct CDR3 sequences, and about 30% are seen once. Jointly, the top ten make up 15% to 19% of the sample. The sample consisted of blood. The source is an elderly woman in good health.

In its sample, this clonotype was seen many times. The rearrangement links TRBV4-2 to TRBJ2-7, with a possible D match to TRBD1 (6 bases). The CDR3 runs 16 residues. Trimming took 1 base from V and 0 from J, leaving 13 bases between them. Germline CDR1 LGHNA, CDR2 YNFKEQ. The CDR3 protein is CASSQALDSRSYEQYF. The CDR3 DNA reads as TGTGCCAGCAGCCAAGCTCTGGACAGCCGCTCCTACGAGCAGTACTTC.

The sample holds many counts of this clonotype. The V call is TRBV2, the J call TRBJ2-1; TRBD1 is a possible D gene (5 bases). The CDR3 totals 13 residues. The germline V gene encodes CDR1 SNHLY and CDR2 FYNNEI. V was clipped by 9 bases and J by 4 bases, with 13 bases between them. Here the CDR3 reads CASSLGAYNEQFF. The CDR3 DNA follows: TGTGCCAGTTCCCTTGGGGCTTACAATGAGCAGTTCTTC.

The chain combines TRBV27 with TRBJ1-2; TRBD1 matches 7 bases. Germline loops: CDR1 MNHEY, CDR2 SMNVEV (reference sequence). J lost 3 bases, V lost 6 bases, and 7 bases had no gene match. There are 14 residues in the CDR3. As DNA, the CDR3 is TGTGCCAGCAGGGGGGCAGGGGGGTACTATGGCTACACCTTC. This codes for CASRGAGGYYGYTF.

This clonotype was counted many times. This chain connects TRBV6-5 to TRBJ2-1; possibly TRBD1 for D (5 bases). Germline-derived CDR1 and CDR2 are MNHEY and SVGAGI. V was clipped by 8 bases and J by 0 bases, with 17 bases between them. The length of the CDR3 is 16 residues. The CDR3 loop is CASARWGQSSYNEQFF. CDR3 bases: TGTGCCAGCGCCCGTTGGGGCCAGAGCTCCTACAATGAGCAGTTCTTC.

In its sample, this clonotype was seen many times. The chain combines TRBV14 with TRBJ1-2, with D possibly being TRBD1 (5 bases). The CDR3 contains 15 residues. Deletions cut 3 bases from V and 4 bases from J, with 15 bases between. Per germline, CDR1 SGHDN and CDR2 FVKESK. The CDR3 coding sequence is TGTGCCAGCAGCCACCGTGGGGGGGACGGCTATGGCTACACCTTC. It yields the protein CASSHRGGDGYGYTF.

As regards this clonotype: At one of its ends the junction is not consistent with the germline gene, which may arise from a read error. The chain is built from TRBV4-3 and TRBJ1-2; D unclear. CDR1 and CDR2 (germline): LGHNA, YSLEER. The length of the CDR3 is 16 residues. The CDR3 bases are TGCGCCAGTAGCCAAGAAGGCAGCCTCTCGTCCTATGGCTACACCTTC. It encodes CASSQEGSLSSYGYTF.

V gene TRBV28 combines with J gene TRBJ2-3; 10 bases match TRBD2. Germline lookup yields CDR1 MDHEN and CDR2 SYDVKM. The V and J ends lost 11 bases and 2 bases, in that order; junction bases with no gene match: 4. CDR3 length equals 13 residues. CDR3 region: CASSGGHTDTQYF. The DNA of the CDR3 is TGTGCCTCTAGCGGGGGTCACACAGATACGCAGTATTTT. Variable domain in full (rest from reference TRBV28 and TRBJ2-3): DVKVTQSSRYLVKRTGEKVFLECVQDMDHENMFWYRQDPGLGLRLIYFSYDVKMKEKGDIPEGYSVSREKKERFSLILESASTNQTSMYLCASSGGHTDTQYFGPGTRLTVL.

This clonotype has just a few counts. This could be a read error, since a much larger clone is one nucleotide away. The genes are TRBV7-2 and TRBJ2-5, with TRBD1 matching 9 bases. Germline values: CDR1 SGHTA, CDR2 FQGNSA. With V trimmed by 3 bases and J by 11 bases, 16 bases remained unmatched. CDR3 length: 16 residues. The CDR3, as DNA: TGTGCCAGCAGCTTGATGGGACAGGGAAAAGGGGATGAGCAGTACTTC. The encoded protein is CASSLMGQGKGDEQYF.

The sample holds many counts of this clonotype. The gene calls are TRBV5-1 and TRBJ2-2, with 8 bases fitting TRBD1. Germline trimming cut 4 bases from V and 1 base from J; bases unmatched to any gene: 3. Germline V gives CDR1 SGHRS, CDR2 YFSETQ. CDR3 size: 15 residues. The CDR3 is CASSHGQGNTGELFF. DNA of the CDR3: TGCGCCAGCAGCCACGGACAGGGGAACACCGGGGAGCTGTTTTTT.

The chain employs TRBV6-2 or TRBV6-3 and TRBJ1-1; 9 bases agree with TRBD1. The V and J ends lost 6 bases and 4 bases, in that order; junction bases with no gene match: 6. Germline CDR1 reads MNHEY; CDR2 reads SVGEGT. The CDR3 sequence is 14 residues long. Written as DNA, the CDR3 is TGTGCCAGCAGGCTCTCGACAGGGGGCACTGAAGCTTTCTTT. It translates to CASRLSTGGTEAFF.

In the case of this clonotype: A junction end diverges from the germline sequence, so it may reflect a read error. This sequence joins TRBV5-1 and TRBJ2-5, with D hard to call. Germline V gene lookup returns CDR1 SGHRS and CDR2 YFSETQ. The CDR3 is made up of 13 amino acids. CDR3 loop: CASRTEPQEAQYF. CDR3 sequence (DNA): TGCGCCAGCAGGACGGAACCACAAGAGGCCCAGTACTTC.

The V and J genes are TRBV6-6 and TRBJ1-1; a weak D match, TRBD1 (5 bases). This CDR3 is 17 amino acids long. Germline V lookup: CDR1 MNHNY, CDR2 SVGAGI (reference sequence). V was trimmed by 5 bases and J by 0 bases, leaving 19 bases between them. CDR3 amino acids: CASSPQATGGMNTEAFF. The CDR3 DNA reads as TGTGCCAGCAGTCCACAGGCTACGGGCGGCATGAACACTGAAGCTTTCTTT.

The genes are TRBV4-2 and TRBJ1-2, with D perhaps matching TRBD1 (6 bases). CDR3 length equals 18 residues. Looked up from germline, CDR1 is LGHNA and CDR2 is YNFKEQ. The V and J ends lost 4 bases and 2 bases respectively, with 23 bases between them. The CDR3 protein is CASSPGEGVGAKNYGYTF. The CDR3 DNA is TGTGCCAGCAGCCCCGGGGAAGGGGTGGGGGCTAAAAACTATGGCTACACCTTC.

Many counts were recorded for this clonotype. The chain joins TRBV29-1 to TRBJ1-2, with TRBD1 matching over 9 bases. The CDR3 spans 14 residues. J was trimmed by 2 bases and V by 6 bases; bases with no gene match: 7. Germline V gene data show CDR1 as SQVTM and CDR2 as ANQGSEA. The CDR3 DNA follows: TGCAGCGTGAATGGACAGGGGACAAACTATGGCTACACCTTC. It translates to CSVNGQGTNYGYTF.

With respect to this clonotype: A read error may explain this, as a much larger clone is one base away. The V and J genes are TRBV5-5 and TRBJ2-7; unclear D gene. This CDR3 has 12 residues. Germline values: CDR1 SGHKS, CDR2 YYEKEE (reference sequence). Trimming pared 0 bases from V and 9 bases from J, leaving 10 bases between. The CDR3 loop reads CASSLELSGQYF. As DNA, the CDR3 is TGTGCCAGCAGCTTGGAATTGTCTGGGCAGTACTTC.

The genes are TRBV7-2 and TRBJ1-3; TRBD1 might be the D (6 bases). CDR1 is SGHTA, CDR2 FQGNSA, per germline. The CDR3 covers 13 residues. V lost 6 bases to trimming and J lost 4 bases, with 10 bases between them. This CDR3 is CASRYTGGNTIYF. CDR3 coding DNA: TGTGCCAGCAGATACACAGGGGGAAACACCATATATTTT.

This clonotype was found a few times. A much larger clone differs from this one at a single base, so this may be a read error. V gene TRBV5-1 combines with J gene TRBJ2-5; maybe TRBD2 (6 bases). This CDR3 contains 14 residues. Trimming left V 6 bases short and J 9 bases short, with 21 bases between. CDR1 and CDR2 from the germline V gene are SGHRS and YFSETQ. The CDR3 protein is CASNIGHSREAQYF. The CDR3, as DNA: TGCGCCAGCAATATTGGACATAGCAGGGAGGCCCAGTACTTC.

Many counts were recorded for this clonotype. The chain's CDR3 is CASSLGGQLYEQYF. CDR3 DNA: TGTGCCAGCAGCTTAGGGGGACAGCTCTACGAGCAGTACTTC. This rearrangement joins TRBV7-2 to TRBJ2-7, with TRBD1 matching 7 bases. J gave up 3 bases and V 1 base, and 3 bases lay outside the gene matches. The CDR3 covers 14 residues. The germline V gene has CDR1 SGHTA and CDR2 FQGNSA.

The J gene is TRBJ2-5, the V gene TRBV7-2; D uncertain. CDR1 is SGHTA and CDR2 is FQGNSA in the germline V gene. Trimming took off 4 bases at V and 1 base at J, with 10 bases between the two ends. The CDR3 has 14 amino acids. DNA for the CDR3: TGTGCCAGCAGCTGTATTGGCAGCCAAGAGACCCAGTACTTC. This translates into CASSCIGSQETQYF.

This clonotype was detected ten times or more. This CDR3 is CASSLGTLETQYF. CDR3 sequence (DNA): TGTGCCAGCAGCTTGGGGACATTAGAGACCCAGTACTTC. The rearrangement links TRBV5-5 to TRBJ2-5; TRBD1 might be the D (5 bases). V dropped 0 bases and J dropped 4 bases, with 7 bases sitting between them. In germline, CDR1 is SGHKS, CDR2 YYEKEE (reference sequence). This CDR3 is 13 amino acids long.

The chain is built from TRBV7-2 and TRBJ2-7; either TRBD1 or TRBD2 may fit D (5 bases each). The J call is in doubt because the DNA end fits TRBJ2-5 better. CDR1 is SGHTA and CDR2 is FQGNSA in the germline V gene. This CDR3 contains 14 residues. The CDR3: CASSLPGPSKTQYF. The CDR3 DNA is TGTGCCAGCAGCTTACCGGGGCCATCGAAGACCCAGTACTTC.

As concerns this clonotype: A much larger clonotype is one base distant, so this may be a read error. The CDR3 DNA reads TGTGCCAGCAGCGCCCGGGACAGGGACTACAATGAGCAGTACTTC. Protein: CASSARDRDYNEQYF. This rearrangement joins TRBV9 to TRBJ2-5, with 9 bases that match TRBD1. The V segment lost 3 bases and the J segment 11 bases; nucleotides outside the gene matches: 14. The CDR3 sequence is 15 residues long. Germline V gene data show CDR1 as SGDLS and CDR2 as YYNGEE.

This clonotype has ten or more counts. This rearrangement joins TRBV5-1 to TRBJ1-5; weak D call: TRBD1 (6 bases). The CDR3 is made up of 15 amino acids. V lost 3 bases, J lost 4 bases, and 14 bases lay in between. Germline V gene sequence: CDR1 SGHRS, CDR2 YFSETQ. The CDR3 region has the DNA TGCGCCAGCAGCTCCGGGGGGGGCGAGAATCAGCCCCAGCATTTT. Translated: CASSSGGGENQPQHF.

This clonotype was picked up many times. V is TRBV7-6 and J is TRBJ2-3, with 7 bases fitting TRBD1. The V gene's germline CDR1 is SGHVS and CDR2 FNYEAQ. V lost 1 base, J lost 4 bases, and 8 bases stayed unmatched. This CDR3 has 16 residues. This chain's CDR3 is CASSLGQNRGPDTQYF. CDR3 nucleotide sequence: TGTGCCAGCAGCTTAGGGCAGAACAGGGGCCCAGATACGCAGTATTTT.

This clonotype was found many times. The V gene is TRBV9, the J gene TRBJ2-3; 14 bases are a match to TRBD2. CDR3 length equals 17 residues. V shed 0 bases, J shed 5 bases, and the junction held 5 bases outside the gene matches. Germline CDR1 reads SGDLS; CDR2 reads YYNGEE. The CDR3 reads CASSVAPTSGGEDTQYF. The DNA for the CDR3 is TGTGCCAGCAGCGTAGCTCCGACTAGCGGGGGGGAAGATACGCAGTATTTT.

The V gene is TRBV4-3, the J gene TRBJ2-6; no definite D call. V was trimmed by 0 bases and J by 2 bases, leaving 8 bases between them. Germline V CDR1 and CDR2: LGHNA, YSLEER. This CDR3 comprises 16 residues. In DNA, the CDR3 is TGCGCCAGCAGCCAAGAGTGGCTTACTGGGGCCAACGTCCTGACTTTC. Translating gives CASSQEWLTGANVLTF.

This clonotype was seen many times. V and J are TRBV7-3 and TRBJ2-1; 8 bases map to TRBD1. V was clipped by 2 bases and J by 4 bases; unmatched bases: 4. This CDR3 has 15 residues. The germline gives CDR1 SGHTA, CDR2 FQGTGA. This CDR3 reads CASSLQGARYNEQFF. The CDR3 bases are TGTGCCAGCAGCTTACAGGGGGCGCGGTACAATGAGCAGTTCTTC.

The sample holds a few counts of this clonotype. CDR3 loop: CAWSVAVGTGYTF. The CDR3 DNA is TGTGCCTGGAGTGTTGCTGTGGGAACTGGCTACACCTTC. This chain connects TRBV30 to TRBJ1-2; D unresolved. The CDR3 is 13 amino acids. Trimming pared 0 bases from V and 7 bases from J, leaving 12 bases between. CDR1 is GTSNPN and CDR2 is SVGIG in the germline V gene (reference sequence).

V and J are TRBV2 and TRBJ1-1; D is uncertain. The CDR3 sequence is 14 residues long. Germline V gene data show CDR1 as SNHLY and CDR2 as FYNNEI. V shed 4 bases and J shed 7 bases, with 16 bases lying between them. CDR3: CASSARRGYDEAFF. The CDR3 DNA follows: TGTGCCAGCAGTGCCCGCCGGGGTTACGATGAAGCTTTCTTT. Using reference TRBV2 and TRBJ1-1 for the parts outside the CDR3, the full variable domain is EPEVTQTPSHQVTQMGQEVILRCVPISNHLYFYWYRQILGQKVEFLVSFYNNEISEKSEIFDDQFSVERPDGSNFTLKIRSTKLEDSAMYFCASSARRGYDEAFFGQGTRLTVV.

The sample holds many counts of this clonotype. The gene calls are TRBV28 and TRBJ1-2, with TRBD1 identical over 10 bases. The CDR3 is 14 amino acids. Germline lookup yields CDR1 MDHEN and CDR2 SYDVKM. With 7 bases clipped from V and 6 bases from J, the junction kept 8 bases outside the gene matches. The DNA for the CDR3 is TGTGCCAGCACTCCCCGGGACAGGGGCCATGGCTACACCTTC. This codes for CASTPRDRGHGYTF.